This T cell receptor beta chain was retrieved from a study of CD8+CD57+ T cells in acquired aplastic anemia. Study context: The study obtained an average of about 3.2 ug of DNA from sorted CD4+ and CD8+ cells.

The CDR3 length is 14 residues. Trimming stripped 7 bases from V and 11 bases from J, with 18 bases between. Germline V gene sequence: CDR1 MNHNS, CDR2 SASEGT. Patients picked for sequencing had shown CD8+CD57+ cell expansion detected by flow cytometry. Genomic DNA constituted the template upon which TCR beta VDJ and CDR3 profiling was performed. TCRdb recomputed calls from the reads with MiXCR, one row per CDR3 protein. The repertoire consists of fewer than 200,000 distinct CDR3 sequences, with more than 45% occurring once and the leading ten covering about 1%. Study results and limitations: Significant differences in CD8+ Simpson's diversity were not observed between patients and controls. Roughly 30 sequences, all CD8+ CDR3, were shared between patients and controls.

This clonotype was observed at least ten times. Its antigen is currently unknown. This receptor was taken from a human donor with aplastic anemia. The sequencing sample was made of sorted CD4+, CD8+, or CD8+CD57+ T cells (not recorded which) from PBMCs. This chain uses TRBV6-1 with TRBJ1-6; D possibly corresponds to TRBD1 (5 bases). The DNA of the CDR3 is TGTGCCAGCACCCAAAACCTTCGGGACGCACCCCTCCACTTT. Residues: CASTQNLRDAPLHF.